One and the same sample provided the 23 T cell receptor beta chains below, sequenced in a study of regulatory T cells in long-lasting Graves disease (TCRdb year 2021). To prepare the library, multiplex PCR was applied. Sequencing took place on an Illumina HiSeq 4000. TCR beta libraries were built with iRepertoire HTBI primers and Arm-PCR amplification of CDR3 regions. Clones were called with MiXCR by TCRdb after fastp trimmed the public reads at Q25, and only in-frame beta chains were retained. Every entry covers one CDR3 protein and lists the most common genes and DNA from its rows. This sample has hundreds of thousands of distinct CDR3 sequences in its table, and 16% of those were observed once. The top ten constitute approximately 30% of the sample. Reading the label with the study, this specimen's time point is: newly diagnosed GD, antithyroid drugs for less than 3 months. RNA was extracted from PBMCs in TRIzol for both TCR sequencing and RNA sequencing.

These data are also associated with another study on T cells in Graves' hyperthyroidism and ophthalmopathy.

This sample comprised peripheral blood mononuclear cells (PBMCs), obtained at new diagnosis, from a patient treated with antithyroid drugs. These receptors originate from a man aged 35-49 years with Graves disease. Donor details come from another sample of the same person, matched by shared clones.

The rearrangement uses TRBV19 and TRBJ2-6; no clear D gene. The CDR3 sequence is 15 residues long. Between the trimmed V and J ends, which lost 7 bases and 4 bases, there was a span of 14 bases. Germline V gene data show CDR1 as LNHDA and CDR2 as SQIVND (reference sequence). In DNA form, the CDR3 reads TGTGCCAGTAAAGACCCCCGGTCCGGGGCCAACGTCCTGACTTTC. It is translated as CASKDPRSGANVLTF.

There are a few counts of this clonotype. This chain connects TRBV6-1 to TRBJ2-4, with unresolved D. The CDR3 runs 13 residues. Trimming removed 6 bases at V and 0 bases at J, with 6 bases between. Germline CDR1 and CDR2: MNHNS and SASEGT. CDR3 amino acids: CASRELAKNIQYF. The CDR3 DNA is TGTGCCAGCAGAGAACTAGCCAAAAACATTCAGTACTTC.

This clonotype occurred a few times. The junction departs from the called germline gene at one end, perhaps through a read error. The chain joins TRBV5-1 to TRBJ1-2, with a tentative D call TRBD1 (6 bases). The CDR3 runs 14 residues. CDR1 SGHRS and CDR2 YFSETQ come from the germline V gene. The CDR3 DNA sequence: TGTGCCAGCAGTACGCCACAGGGTCACTATGGCTACACCTTC. It encodes CASSTPQGHYGYTF.

This clonotype was counted at least ten times. This chain links TRBV11-2 with TRBJ2-6; no reliable D call. The V gene's germline CDR1 is SGHAT and CDR2 FQNNGV. This CDR3 has 17 amino acids. V gave up 4 bases and J gave up 0 bases, with 13 bases separating them. The CDR3 DNA sequence: TGTGCCAGCAGCTCACCCCGAGGCGGCTCTGGGGCCAACGTCCTGACTTTC. Its translation: CASSSPRGGSGANVLTF.

This clonotype was counted many times. V gene TRBV6-1 combines with J gene TRBJ2-7; 9 bases agree with TRBD1. Germline CDR1 is MNHNS and CDR2 is SASEGT. V shed 6 bases, J shed 2 bases, and the junction held 5 bases outside the gene matches. There are 14 residues in the CDR3. The CDR3 loop reads CASRLGQGPYEQYF. In nucleotides, the CDR3 is TGTGCCAGCAGACTGGGACAGGGTCCCTACGAGCAGTACTTC.

This clonotype was recorded a few times. V usage is TRBV5-4 and J usage is TRBJ2-2; D remains unclear. The CDR3 has 16 residues. V lost 0 bases and J lost 0, with 9 bases in between. Germline lookup yields CDR1 SGHNT and CDR2 YYREEE (reference sequence). The DNA of the CDR3 is TGTGCCAGCAGCTTGGCCCCTGGGCCGAACACCGGGGAGCTGTTTTTT. Translation gives CASSLAPGPNTGELFF.

In DNA form, the CDR3 reads TGTGCCAGCAGTGCGGACTTTCATGGGGAGACCCAGTACTTC. Translated, it gives CASSADFHGETQYF. The J gene is TRBJ2-5, the V gene TRBV25-1, with a tentative D call TRBD2 (5 bases). In germline, CDR1 is MGHDK, CDR2 SYGVNS. The CDR3 is 14 amino acids. V dropped 4 bases and J dropped 5 bases, with 14 bases sitting between them.

The V call is TRBV4-2, the J call TRBJ2-5; D assignment may be TRBD1 or TRBD2 (5 bases each). CDR1 LGHNA and CDR2 YNFKEQ come from the germline V gene. Trimming took 1 base from V and 0 from J, leaving 9 bases between them. The length of the CDR3 is 15 residues. CDR3 residues: CASSQVGTDQETQYF. CDR3 coding DNA: TGTGCCAGCAGCCAAGTAGGGACGGACCAAGAGACCCAGTACTTC.

This clonotype was counted many times. The V gene is TRBV18, the J gene TRBJ2-1, with 7 positions matching TRBD2. This CDR3 region has 15 residues. Germline V gives CDR1 KGHSH, CDR2 LQKENI. The trim removed 5 bases at V and 2 bases at J, leaving 6 bases unmatched. The CDR3 region has the DNA TGTGCCAGCTCATACGGGGGGAGCGCCTACAATGAGCAGTTCTTC. It yields the protein CASSYGGSAYNEQFF.

The J gene is TRBJ1-1, the V gene TRBV5-1; a weak D match, TRBD1 (5 bases). The germline V and J ends were trimmed by 4 bases and 1 base, with 14 bases remaining between them. The CDR3 has 15 amino acids. CDR1 is SGHRS, CDR2 YFSETQ, per germline. CDR3 DNA: TGCGCCAGCAGCCCTATGGGGACCTCGAACACTGAAGCTTTCTTT. This sequence encodes CASSPMGTSNTEAFF.

V usage is TRBV24-1 and J usage is TRBJ1-1; a weak D match, TRBD1 (5 bases). V lost 3 bases and J lost 1, with 11 bases in between. CDR3 length: 15 amino acids. Germline loops: CDR1 KGHDR, CDR2 SFDVKD. The CDR3 protein is CATSDPRVGNTEAFF. The CDR3 DNA follows: TGTGCCACCAGTGATCCCAGGGTTGGGAACACTGAAGCTTTCTTT.

This clonotype has more than one count but fewer than ten. The CDR3 is CASREASSYNSPLHF. In DNA form, the CDR3 reads TGTGCCAGTAGGGAAGCGAGCTCCTATAATTCACCCCTCCACTTT. V gene TRBV19 combines with J gene TRBJ1-6, with no clear D. The CDR3 sequence is 15 residues long. V was trimmed by 6 bases and J by 0 bases, leaving 9 bases between them. The germline CDR1 and CDR2 sequences are LNHDA and SQIVND (reference sequence).

This clonotype has a handful of counts. J is TRBJ2-7 and V is TRBV29-1; D assignment may be TRBD1 or TRBD2 (6 bases each). The CDR3 runs to 14 residues. Germline loops: CDR1 SQVTM, CDR2 ANQGSEA. The V end was cut by 6 bases, the J end by 4 bases, with 19 bases between. The DNA for the CDR3 is TGCAGCGTCGGGAGCAGGGGATTTACTTACGAGCAGTACTTC. Protein product: CSVGSRGFTYEQYF.

As to this clonotype: A much bigger clone sits one base away, suggesting this may be a read error. This chain joins TRBV28 and TRBJ2-1; TRBD1 agrees at 9 bases. Germline CDR1 and CDR2: MDHEN and SYDVKM. CDR3 length: 15 residues. J lost 10 bases, V lost 4 bases, and 11 bases had no gene match. The CDR3 reads CASSSPRDRVSEQFF. For the CDR3, the DNA is TGTGCCAGCAGTTCGCCCCGGGACAGGGTAAGCGAGCAGTTCTTC.

In this sample, this clonotype turned up a few times. The V gene is TRBV7-3, the J gene TRBJ1-6; 9 bases match TRBD1. CDR3 size: 15 residues. The V gene's germline CDR1 is SGHTA and CDR2 FQGTGA. V was clipped by 5 bases and J by 7 bases; unmatched bases: 6. CDR3 residues: CASSAGTGRNSPLHF. CDR3 DNA: TGTGCCAGCAGCGCAGGGACAGGGCGGAATTCACCCCTCCACTTT.

The rearrangement joins TRBV5-1 to TRBJ2-2, with TRBD2 identical over 11 bases. CDR3 length: 16 amino acids. Germline CDR1 SGHRS, CDR2 YFSETQ. J gave up 8 bases and V 0 bases, and 6 bases lay outside the gene matches. This CDR3 reads CASSLGGLADSGELFF. DNA for the CDR3: TGCGCCAGCAGCTTGGGGGGACTAGCGGACTCGGGGGAGCTGTTTTTT.

This clonotype was picked up a small number of times. V is TRBV4-1 and J is TRBJ1-3; D is unresolved. Trimming shortened V by 1 base and J by 4 bases, and 11 bases separated the two germline ends. CDR1 is MGHRA and CDR2 is YSYEKL in the germline V gene. This CDR3 has 15 amino acids. CDR3 nucleotides: TGCGCCAGCAGCCAAGTAAATTCGGGCGGAAACACCATATATTTT. Translating gives CASSQVNSGGNTIYF.

The CDR3 reads CASSFRTGGSTGELFF. Written as DNA, the CDR3 is TGTGCCAGCAGTTTTCGGACAGGGGGCAGCACCGGGGAGCTGTTTTTT. This chain connects TRBV27 to TRBJ2-2, with 11 nucleotides matching TRBD1. This CDR3 comprises 16 residues. Germline lookup yields CDR1 MNHEY and CDR2 SMNVEV (reference sequence). J was trimmed by 4 bases and V by 3 bases; bases with no gene match: 4.

The chain combines TRBV29-1 with TRBJ1-4; D remains unclear. Trimming shortened V by 6 bases and J by 6 bases, and 8 bases separated the two germline ends. The CDR3 totals 11 residues. Germline V CDR1 and CDR2: SQVTM, ANQGSEA. DNA for the CDR3: TGCAGCGTACGCGGGGATGAAAAACTGTTTTTT. Amino acid sequence: CSVRGDEKLFF.

This clonotype was recorded at least ten times. The chain joins TRBV30 to TRBJ1-6, with D perhaps TRBD1 (6 bases). CDR1 is GTSNPN, CDR2 SVGIG, per germline (reference sequence). The ends were cut back, 4 bases at V and 6 bases at J, with 13 bases in the middle. This CDR3 is built from 14 residues. For the CDR3, the DNA is TGTGCCTGGACGACGGGACACCCTAATTCACCCCTCCACTTT. Translated, it gives CAWTTGHPNSPLHF.

This clonotype was picked up a small number of times. This probably arose from a read error, given a far larger clone one base away. The CDR3 reads CASGNEGDREETQYF. Here the CDR3 DNA reads TGTGCCAGTGGAAATGAAGGGGACAGGGAGGAGACCCAGTACTTC. The chain couples TRBV28 to TRBJ2-1, with TRBD1 identical over 9 bases. The DNA end lines up better with TRBJ2-5; the J call may be wrong. The germline gives CDR1 MDHEN, CDR2 SYDVKM. This CDR3 region has 15 residues.

In this sample, this clonotype turned up a few times. V and J are TRBV11-1 and TRBJ2-7; D might be TRBD1 (5 bases). The germline V gene has CDR1 SGHAT and CDR2 FQDESV (reference sequence). The V end was cut by 5 bases, the J end by 3 bases, with 20 bases between. The CDR3 runs 16 residues. CDR3 protein: CASSPGGSQGDYEQYF. CDR3 nucleotide sequence: TGTGCCAGCAGCCCCGGTGGGTCACAAGGGGACTACGAGCAGTACTTC.

This clonotype was recorded at least ten times. The V gene is TRBV11-3, the J gene TRBJ2-1; TRBD2 agrees at 7 bases. This CDR3 has 13 residues. The germline V gene has CDR1 SGHNT and CDR2 YENEEA. V lost 8 bases to trimming and J lost 8 bases; unmatched junction nucleotides: 9. This CDR3 is CASLGGGVDEQFF. In DNA, the CDR3 is TGTGCCAGCTTGGGGGGGGGGGTTGATGAGCAGTTCTTC.